Shown below are 21 T cell receptor beta chains from a single sample sequenced in a study of T cells in Graves' hyperthyroidism and ophthalmopathy. There were TCR beta CDR3 regions amplified from RNA transcripts. First-round RT-PCR of the TCR CDR3 relied on the HTBI primer set. From the multiplex PCR reads, TCRdb called clonotypes with MiXCR, one entry per CDR3 protein. The repertoire includes 300,000 to 450,000 distinct CDR3 sequences, 18% of them detected once, and around a sixth sits in the top ten. Sequenced material: blood. The receptors were gathered from a woman aged 40 to 49 with Graves' ophthalmopathy.

The chain recombines TRBV12-3 or TRBV12-4 with TRBJ2-7; D might be TRBD2 (6 bases). Trimming cost V 7 bases and J 7 bases, with 20 bases left between them. The CDR3 is 14 amino acids. The CDR3 DNA is TGTGCCAGCAACCAGGCTAGTAGCGCGGGGGAGCAGTACTTC. Protein product: CASNQASSAGEQYF.

This clonotype showed up just a few times. The chain links TRBV30 to TRBJ1-5, with no clear D. The CDR3 has 16 amino acids. The V end lost 0 bases, the J end lost 4 bases, and 16 bases lay between the germline ends. CDR1 and CDR2 (germline): GTSNPN, SVGIG (reference sequence). DNA for the CDR3: TGTGCCTGGAGTGTAACAACCCCAAGTGGGAATCAGCCCCAGCATTTT. Translating it yields CAWSVTTPSGNQPQHF.

This clonotype has a count of ten or more. The CDR3 DNA is TGTGCCAGCAGCTCCTGGGGGAGTTTAGCTCAAGAGACCCAGTACTTC. Translated, it gives CASSSWGSLAQETQYF. The rearrangement uses TRBV11-1 and TRBJ2-5; TRBD1 or TRBD2 may be the D gene (5 bases each). The CDR3 is 16 amino acids. The V and J ends lost 4 bases and 2 bases respectively, with 17 bases between them. Germline values: CDR1 SGHAT, CDR2 FQDESV (reference sequence).

The chain employs TRBV27 and TRBJ2-7; tentatively, D is TRBD1 (6 bases). This CDR3 comprises 13 residues. V was cut by 4 bases and J by 2 bases, with 9 bases left in between. Germline CDR1 and CDR2: MNHEY and SMNVEV (reference sequence). CDR3 sequence reads: CASSYRTAYEQYF. The DNA of the CDR3 is TGTGCCAGCAGTTATCGGACAGCCTACGAGCAGTACTTC.

This clonotype was observed many times. The rearrangement links TRBV20-1 to TRBJ1-2, with 7 bases that match TRBD1. CDR1 is DFQATT and CDR2 is SNEGSKA in the germline V gene (reference sequence). With V trimmed by 3 bases and J by 7 bases, 5 bases remained unmatched. This CDR3 has 12 amino acids. The CDR3 sequence is CSASRRDSGYTF. In DNA form, the CDR3 reads TGCAGTGCTAGTCGCCGGGACAGTGGCTACACCTTC.

The table lists this clonotype with many counts. This chain connects TRBV6-2 or TRBV6-3 to TRBJ2-7, with D uncertain. The V end lost 4 bases, the J end lost 2 bases, and 6 bases lay between the germline ends. The CDR3 runs to 12 residues. The germline V gene encodes CDR1 MNHEY and CDR2 SVGEGT. In nucleotides, the CDR3 is TGTGCCAGCAGTTCCGCTGCCTACGAGCAGTACTTC. This codes for CASSSAAYEQYF.

This clonotype was counted ten times or more. This rearrangement joins TRBV12-3 or TRBV12-4 to TRBJ1-3; perhaps TRBD1 as D (6 bases). V lost 5 bases, J lost 6 bases, and 17 bases lay in between. The CDR3 contains 15 residues. The CDR3 sequence is CASSVSDRLLNTIYF. The CDR3 DNA reads as TGTGCCAGCAGTGTATCGGACAGACTGCTAAACACCATATATTTT.

This clonotype was seen many times. This chain connects TRBV12-3 or TRBV12-4 to TRBJ1-5; D gene uncertain. Trimming stripped 2 bases from V and 0 bases from J, with 8 bases between. This CDR3 is 15 amino acids long. The CDR3 bases are TGTGCCAGCAGTTTATGGGAGAATAGCAATCAGCCCCAGCATTTT. Translation gives CASSLWENSNQPQHF.

The chain combines TRBV12-3 or TRBV12-4 with TRBJ2-5; no clear D gene. The CDR3 is made up of 14 amino acids. With 3 bases removed from V and 1 base from J, the gap between germline ends came to 9 bases. CDR3 sequence (DNA): TGTGCCAGCAGTTTGTCCCCACTCCAAGAGACCCAGTACTTC. Amino acid sequence: CASSLSPLQETQYF.

The sample holds many counts of this clonotype. The genes are TRBV7-2 and TRBJ2-7; 7 nucleotides align to TRBD2. Germline V gene data show CDR1 as SGHTA and CDR2 as FQGNSA. The junction had 4 bases not matched to a gene; V was cut back by 3 bases and J by 2 bases. This CDR3 contains 14 residues. The CDR3 loop is CASSFGGRAYEQYF. The DNA of the CDR3 is TGTGCCAGCAGCTTTGGTGGGAGGGCCTACGAGCAGTACTTC. The full variable domain, completed using reference TRBV7-2 and TRBJ2-7, is GAGVSQSPSNKVTEKGKDVELRCDPISGHTALYWYRQSLGQGLEFLIYFQGNSAPDKSGLPSDRFSAERTGGSVSTLTIQRTQQEDSAVYLCASSFGGRAYEQYFGPGTRLTVT.

In its sample, this clonotype was seen many times. Possible read error: a much larger clone is one base away. The chain recombines TRBV27 with TRBJ2-7, with D possibly being TRBD1 or TRBD2 (5 bases each). Per the germline V gene, CDR1 is MNHEY and CDR2 is SMNVEV (reference sequence). CDR3 length: 15 amino acids. The CDR3 region is CTSSLSSGTPYEQYF. The CDR3 DNA reads TGTACCAGCAGTTTATCGTCGGGGACCCCCTACGAGCAGTACTTC.

This clonotype has a count of ten or more. The chain recombines TRBV19 with TRBJ1-1, with D unclear. Germline V gives CDR1 LNHDA, CDR2 SQIVND (reference sequence). There are 14 residues in the CDR3. V lost 5 bases and J lost 1, with 11 bases in between. In DNA form, the CDR3 reads TGTGCCAGTAGTGTAAAGCGGGGGAACACTGAAGCTTTCTTT. This translates into CASSVKRGNTEAFF.

This clonotype was counted ten times or more. V gene TRBV19 combines with J gene TRBJ1-2; D unclear. CDR3 length: 13 amino acids. The V gene lost 5 bases and the J gene lost 1 base, with 8 bases spanning the gap. Germline CDR1 and CDR2: LNHDA and SQIVND (reference sequence). The CDR3 loop is CASSPRLNYGYTF. For the CDR3, the DNA is TGTGCCAGTAGTCCACGTCTTAACTATGGCTACACCTTC. The full variable domain, with the rest looked up from reference TRBV19 and TRBJ1-2, is DGGITQSPKYLFRKEGQNVTLSCEQNLNHDAMYWYRQDPGQGLRLIYYSQIVNDFQKGDIAEGYSVSREKKESFPLTVTSAQKNPTAFYLCASSPRLNYGYTFGSGTRLTVV.

The sample holds many counts of this clonotype. The chain uses TRBV12-3 or TRBV12-4 and TRBJ2-5; D call uncertain. Between the trimmed V and J ends, which lost 3 bases and 9 bases, there was a span of 8 bases. The CDR3 totals 11 residues. DNA of the CDR3: TGTGCCAGCAGTTTGAGTGAGGCCCAGTACTTC. This codes for CASSLSEAQYF.

This clonotype has at least ten counts. This may be a read error: a much more frequent sequence differs by one nucleotide. The V call is TRBV28, the J call TRBJ1-1, with D unresolved. This CDR3 has 14 amino acids. Germline-derived CDR1 and CDR2 are MDHEN and SYDVKM. CDR3 protein: CPSSPLDPNTEAFF. The CDR3 region has the DNA TGTCCCAGCAGCCCCCTGGACCCGAACACTGAAGCTTTCTTT. Together with reference TRBV28 and TRBJ1-1, the CDR3 gives the full variable domain: DVKVTQSSRYLVKRTGEKVFLECVQDMDHENMFWYRQDPGLGLRLIYFSYDVKMKEKGDIPEGYSVSREKKERFSLILESASTNQTSMYLCPSSPLDPNTEAFFGQGTRLTVV.

The sample holds many counts of this clonotype. The J gene is TRBJ1-5, the V gene TRBV6-5; D not certain. V was cut by 3 bases and J by 0 bases, with 3 bases left in between. Germline CDR1 is MNHEY and CDR2 is SVGAGI. The length of the CDR3 is 13 residues. The chain's CDR3 is CASSYNSNQPQHF. DNA for the CDR3: TGTGCCAGCAGTTATAATAGCAATCAGCCCCAGCATTTT.

This clonotype was counted at least ten times. V usage is TRBV6-1 and J usage is TRBJ2-7; D possibly corresponds to TRBD1 (6 bases). Germline V gives CDR1 MNHNS, CDR2 SASEGT. Trimming took off 6 bases at V and 4 bases at J, with 22 bases between the two ends. This CDR3 contains 16 residues. CDR3 in DNA: TGTGCCAGCAGAAGACGTGTTGGGACATCTCTTTACGAGCAGTACTTC. It translates to CASRRRVGTSLYEQYF.

The chain is built from TRBV6-1 and TRBJ1-1; D might be TRBD1 (6 bases). The germline V gene encodes CDR1 MNHNS and CDR2 SASEGT. The CDR3 has 15 residues. V was cut by 6 bases and J by 1 base, with 15 bases left in between. The CDR3 protein is CASRISQGANTEAFF. CDR3 DNA sequence: TGTGCCAGCAGGATATCACAGGGAGCGAACACTGAAGCTTTCTTT.

This clonotype has a count of ten or more. The chain uses TRBV10-3 and TRBJ2-7; perhaps TRBD2 as D (7 bases). The length of the CDR3 is 18 residues. Germline values: CDR1 ENHRY, CDR2 SYGVKD. The ends were cut back, 0 bases at V and 6 bases at J, with 24 bases in the middle. The CDR3 DNA follows: TGTGCCATCAGTGAGTCAGCCCCGGGGAGGGGGATAGGTGCCGAGCAGTACTTC. This encodes CAISESAPGRGIGAEQYF.

This clonotype was observed many times. The chain is built from TRBV27 and TRBJ2-2; no reliable D call. The germline V gene has CDR1 MNHEY and CDR2 SMNVEV (reference sequence). The V and J ends lost 4 bases and 6 bases respectively, with 15 bases between them. The length of the CDR3 is 15 residues. The CDR3 loop is CASSSPSRRAGELFF. As DNA, the CDR3 is TGTGCCAGCAGTTCCCCATCGAGACGTGCCGGGGAGCTGTTTTTT.

In its sample, this clonotype was seen many times. This chain connects TRBV2 to TRBJ2-7; D might be TRBD1 (6 bases). The CDR3 spans 15 residues. Between the trimmed V and J ends, which lost 8 bases and 3 bases, there was a span of 20 bases. The germline V gene encodes CDR1 SNHLY and CDR2 FYNNEI. CDR3 sequence (DNA): TGTGCCAGCTCACCCACAAGACAGGCCCTCTACGAGCAGTACTTC. Protein sequence: CASSPTRQALYEQYF. The variable domain in full, with the rest retrieved from reference TRBV2 and TRBJ2-7, is EPEVTQTPSHQVTQMGQEVILRCVPISNHLYFYWYRQILGQKVEFLVSFYNNEISEKSEIFDDQFSVERPDGSNFTLKIRSTKLEDSAMYFCASSPTRQALYEQYFGPGTRLTVT.